One sample yielded the 29 T cell receptor beta chains listed below, sequenced in a study of T-cell memory formation after mild COVID-19. TCRdb reprocessed the 5' RACE reads with MiXCR, giving one entry per CDR3 protein. The repertoire includes 300,000 to 350,000 distinct CDR3 sequences, just under 20% of them detected once, and more than 20% sits in the top ten. Sequenced material: PBMCs or a T cell subset sorted from them (not recorded which). The origin of the receptors is a young man who had mild COVID-19 (a few samples of this study predate the infection). Cell type and time point are not known.

The CDR3 nucleotides read TGCGCCAGCAGCCAAGATCCAGCCCGAACGAACACTGAAGCTTTCTTT. It translates to CASSQDPARTNTEAFF. The chain has TRBV4-3 and TRBJ1-1, with no clear D. Germline V gives CDR1 LGHNA, CDR2 YSLEER. The CDR3 runs 16 residues. V lost 0 bases and J lost 1, with 12 bases in between.

This clonotype was counted between two and nine times. The V call is TRBV12-3 or TRBV12-4, the J call TRBJ2-7; a weak D match, TRBD2 (8 bases). Trimming removed 5 bases from V and 0 bases from J, with 14 bases in between. This CDR3 has 15 residues. This chain's CDR3 is CASSRGGQYSYEQYF. CDR3 in DNA: TGTGCCAGCAGTCGGGGGGGACAGTACTCCTACGAGCAGTACTTC.

The chain is built from TRBV4-3 and TRBJ2-2; 11 nucleotides agree with TRBD1. J was trimmed by 7 bases and V by 1 base; bases with no gene match: 2. Germline V gives CDR1 LGHNA, CDR2 YSLEER. This CDR3 is 15 amino acids long. The CDR3 region is CASSQGTGGSGELFF. CDR3 coding DNA: TGCGCCAGCAGCCAAGGGACAGGGGGCAGCGGGGAGCTGTTTTTT.

The chain joins TRBV7-9 to TRBJ2-5; D tentatively fits TRBD1 or TRBD2 (5 bases each). V dropped 1 base and J dropped 5 bases, with 11 bases sitting between them. The CDR3 length is 14 residues. Looked up from germline, CDR1 is SEHNR and CDR2 is FQNEAQ (reference sequence). CDR3 bases: TGTGCCAGCAGCTTAGGCATAGGGGAGGAGACCCAGTACTTC. This sequence encodes CASSLGIGEETQYF.

The V and J genes are TRBV28 and TRBJ2-1, with 10 bases fitting TRBD2. V trimming: 7 bases; J trimming: 4 bases; junction bases outside the gene matches: 4. Germline V gives CDR1 MDHEN, CDR2 SYDVKM. There are 14 residues in the CDR3. In DNA form, the CDR3 reads TGTGCCAGCAAAAGGGGACTAGCGTACAATGAGCAGTTCTTC. Protein sequence: CASKRGLAYNEQFF.

This clonotype was observed a few times. The V call is TRBV24-1, the J call TRBJ2-2; D may be TRBD1 (6 bases). Germline assignment: CDR1 KGHDR and CDR2 SFDVKD. V was shortened by 5 bases and J by 1 base, with 13 bases between the two germline ends. CDR3 length: 16 residues. In DNA form, the CDR3 reads TGTGCCACCAGTGTAACAAGGACAGTGAACACCGGGGAGCTGTTTTTT. This gives the protein CATSVTRTVNTGELFF.

The rearrangement joins TRBV7-9 to TRBJ2-3; D gene uncertain. The CDR3 totals 14 residues. CDR1 and CDR2 from the germline V gene are SEHNR and FQNEAQ (reference sequence). V dropped 3 bases and J dropped 5 bases, with 12 bases sitting between them. This chain's CDR3 is CASSFELGKDTQYF. CDR3 in DNA: TGTGCCAGCAGCTTCGAGTTGGGAAAAGATACGCAGTATTTT.

This rearrangement joins TRBV9 to TRBJ1-4; D not certain. The V end was cut by 2 bases, the J end by 7 bases, with 9 bases between. The CDR3 runs to 13 residues. Germline CDR1 SGDLS, CDR2 YYNGEE. The CDR3 region is CASSVSPSEKLFF. The CDR3 region has the DNA TGTGCCAGCAGCGTTAGTCCTTCTGAAAAACTGTTTTTT.

The gene calls are TRBV5-1 and TRBJ2-1; D is ambiguous. V was pared by 4 bases and J by 10 bases, with 12 bases between. The CDR3 covers 12 residues. In germline, CDR1 is SGHRS, CDR2 YFSETQ. The CDR3 is CASSTKGWEQFF. CDR3 sequence (DNA): TGCGCCAGCAGCACCAAGGGCTGGGAGCAGTTCTTC.

This clonotype was seen only a few times. The chain has TRBV27 and TRBJ2-3, with D possibly being TRBD1 (5 bases). The V gene's germline CDR1 is MNHEY and CDR2 SMNVEV (reference sequence). Trimming took off 2 bases at V and 1 base at J, with 10 bases between the two ends. The CDR3 has 15 residues. CDR3 nucleotide sequence: TGTGCCAGCAGTTTACAAGGGGCAGGCACAGATACGCAGTATTTT. Encoded protein: CASSLQGAGTDTQYF.

There are a few counts of this clonotype. The J gene is TRBJ2-7, the V gene TRBV5-1, with 11 bases identical to TRBD1. CDR3 length: 14 amino acids. The V gene's germline CDR1 is SGHRS and CDR2 YFSETQ. J was trimmed by 5 bases and V by 4 bases; bases with no gene match: 5. Here the CDR3 DNA reads TGCGCCAGCAGCCTAGGACAGGGGGCGAACGAGCAGTACTTC. It translates to CASSLGQGANEQYF.

J is TRBJ2-7 and V is TRBV20-1, with 8 bases lining up with TRBD2. The V gene's germline CDR1 is DFQATT and CDR2 SNEGSKA (reference sequence). The CDR3 loop spans 12 amino acids. V lost 5 bases and J lost 4; bases outside the gene matches: 4. The CDR3 DNA is TGCAGTGCTCGGCTAGCGGGTTACGAGCAGTACTTC. Translating gives CSARLAGYEQYF.

The rearrangement joins TRBV7-2 to TRBJ2-7, with D uncertain. V was clipped by 5 bases and J by 3 bases, with 14 bases between them. Germline V CDR1 and CDR2: SGHTA, FQGNSA. This CDR3 has 14 residues. CDR3 in DNA: TGTGCCAGCAGCACCGGCGGCAGTCTCTACGAGCAGTACTTC. This sequence encodes CASSTGGSLYEQYF. Complete variable domain (other parts from reference TRBV7-2 and TRBJ2-7): GAGVSQSPSNKVTEKGKDVELRCDPISGHTALYWYRQSLGQGLEFLIYFQGNSAPDKSGLPSDRFSAERTGGSVSTLTIQRTQQEDSAVYLCASSTGGSLYEQYFGPGTRLTVT.

CDR3 bases: TGTGCCAGCTCACCACCGCTGTTGAATCAGCCCCAGCATTTT. Its protein product is CASSPPLLNQPQHF. The rearrangement uses TRBV18 and TRBJ1-5; the D is unclear. The V end lost 0 bases, the J end lost 4 bases, and 7 bases lay between the germline ends. Germline V gene lookup returns CDR1 KGHSH and CDR2 LQKENI. The CDR3 totals 14 residues. The full variable domain, its missing parts supplied by reference TRBV18 and TRBJ1-5, is NAGVMQNPRHLVRRRGQEARLRCSPMKGHSHVYWYRQLPEEGLKFMVYLQKENIIDESGMPKERFSAEFPKEGPSILRIQQVVRGDSAAYFCASSPPLLNQPQHFGDGTRLSIL.

The V gene is TRBV20-1, the J gene TRBJ2-3, with D unclear. In germline, CDR1 is DFQATT, CDR2 SNEGSKA (reference sequence). The germline V and J ends were trimmed by 1 base and 7 bases, with 6 bases remaining between them. CDR3 size: 11 residues. The CDR3 nucleotides read TGCAGTGCTAGAGGTGGAAATACGCAGTATTTT. Protein sequence: CSARGGNTQYF.

The rearrangement uses TRBV4-1 and TRBJ1-6; 8 nucleotides align to TRBD1. Germline CDR1 and CDR2: MGHRA and YSYEKL. V was clipped by 4 bases and J by 13 bases; unmatched bases: 12. This CDR3 has 15 amino acids. The CDR3, as DNA: TGCGCCAGCAGCCTCAAGGAGACAGGGGCCAATCCCCTCCACTTT. The encoded protein is CASSLKETGANPLHF.

This chain connects TRBV10-3 to TRBJ2-3; D is uncertain. V was cut by 10 bases and J by 3 bases, with 14 bases left in between. The germline V gene encodes CDR1 ENHRY and CDR2 SYGVKD. The CDR3 is made up of 13 amino acids. The DNA of the CDR3 is TGTGCCACCGAAAACCCGAGGACAGATACGCAGTATTTT. It translates to CATENPRTDTQYF.

This clonotype came up a few times. The rearrangement uses TRBV7-2 and TRBJ2-5; the D is unclear. CDR3 length equals 12 residues. The V end lost 4 bases, the J end lost 5 bases, and 8 bases lay between the germline ends. CDR1 and CDR2 (germline): SGHTA, FQGNSA. The CDR3 sequence: CASSSTVETQYF. CDR3 DNA sequence: TGTGCCAGCAGCTCCACGGTGGAGACCCAGTACTTC.

This clonotype has more than one count but fewer than ten. This chain links TRBV7-8 with TRBJ1-3, with D unresolved. V lost 3 bases and J 2 bases, leaving 11 bases between the germline ends. Per germline, CDR1 SGHVS and CDR2 FQNEAQ. This CDR3 is 15 amino acids long. The CDR3 protein is CASSLTSRAGNTIYF. The CDR3 DNA sequence: TGTGCCAGCAGCTTGACCTCTAGGGCTGGAAACACCATATATTTT.

This clonotype came up many times. The V gene is TRBV20-1, the J gene TRBJ2-1; 8 nucleotides line up with TRBD1. V lost 3 bases to trimming and J lost 8 bases; unmatched junction nucleotides: 15. There are 16 residues in the CDR3. The germline CDR1 and CDR2 sequences are DFQATT and SNEGSKA (reference sequence). The CDR3 sequence is CSASTPGTGSHHEQFF. The CDR3 nucleotides are TGCAGTGCTAGCACTCCCGGGACAGGCTCGCATCATGAGCAGTTCTTC.

This clonotype was seen a few times. V and J are TRBV5-1 and TRBJ2-7; no clear D gene. The CDR3 contains 14 residues. The V end was cut by 3 bases, the J end by 3 bases, with 13 bases between. Germline V gene lookup returns CDR1 SGHRS and CDR2 YFSETQ. CDR3 nucleotides: TGCGCCAGCAGCTCAAGTACTACTTTCTACGAGCAGTACTTC. Its protein product is CASSSSTTFYEQYF.

The chain carries TRBV7-2 and TRBJ1-6; D ambiguous. Germline loops: CDR1 SGHTA, CDR2 FQGNSA. The CDR3 has 13 residues. Trimming left V 0 bases short and J 10 bases short, with 7 bases between. CDR3 residues: CASSLARNSPLHF. Here the CDR3 DNA reads TGTGCCAGCAGCTTAGCCAGGAACTCACCCCTCCACTTT.

The chain recombines TRBV4-2 with TRBJ1-5, with D possibly matching TRBD1 (6 bases). Germline lookup yields CDR1 LGHNA and CDR2 YNFKEQ. This CDR3 comprises 15 residues. V gave up 2 bases and J gave up 4 bases, with 12 bases separating them. The CDR3 sequence: CASSQREGGNQPQHF. CDR3 DNA: TGTGCCAGCAGCCAAAGAGAAGGGGGGAATCAGCCCCAGCATTTT.

This chain links TRBV11-3 with TRBJ2-1; 7 bases fit TRBD2. The V gene's germline CDR1 is SGHNT and CDR2 YENEEA. The CDR3 length is 14 residues. The V segment lost 5 bases and the J segment 8 bases; nucleotides outside the gene matches: 9. The CDR3 reads CASSVAGERYEQFF. DNA of the CDR3: TGTGCCAGCAGCGTCGCGGGGGAGAGGTATGAGCAGTTCTTC.

This clonotype was observed a handful of times. The V gene is TRBV5-1, the J gene TRBJ2-1; 10 nucleotides match TRBD2. V trimming: 0 bases; J trimming: 5 bases; junction bases outside the gene matches: 5. The germline V gene has CDR1 SGHRS and CDR2 YFSETQ. The CDR3 sequence is 16 residues long. Written as DNA, the CDR3 is TGCGCCAGCAGCTTGGCTCTAGCGGGGGTAGACAATGAGCAGTTCTTC. Translation gives CASSLALAGVDNEQFF.

The CDR3 coding sequence is TGTGCCAGCAGCGGGGTAGACTCCTACGAGCAGTACGTC. Protein product: CASSGVDSYEQYV. This chain joins TRBV5-6 and TRBJ2-7, with no clear D. V was cut by 4 bases and J by 0 bases, with 8 bases left in between. Looked up from germline, CDR1 is SGHDT and CDR2 is YYEEEE. This CDR3 is built from 13 residues.

The chain combines TRBV7-9 with TRBJ2-1, with TRBD1 matching 9 bases. This CDR3 is 16 amino acids long. J gave up 5 bases and V 4 bases, and 9 bases lay outside the gene matches. The germline gives CDR1 SEHNR, CDR2 FQNEAQ (reference sequence). This CDR3 is CASSWDRVSRNNEQFF. As DNA, the CDR3 is TGTGCCAGCAGCTGGGACAGGGTTTCCCGCAACAATGAGCAGTTCTTC.

The chain links TRBV9 to TRBJ2-5, with TRBD2 identical over 9 bases. This CDR3 has 15 residues. Germline values: CDR1 SGDLS, CDR2 YYNGEE. V shed 0 bases and J 4 bases; nucleotides not matched to a gene: 4. The CDR3 DNA reads as TGTGCCAGCAGCGTAGCCGCTAGCGGGGTAGAGACCCAGTACTTC. This gives the protein CASSVAASGVETQYF.

V is TRBV6-1 and J is TRBJ1-6; tentative D call: TRBD1 (5 bases). The V gene's germline CDR1 is MNHNS and CDR2 SASEGT. The V end lost 6 bases, the J end lost 8 bases, and 11 bases lay between the germline ends. The CDR3 is 13 residues long. The CDR3 loop reads CASSWDGDSPLHF. In nucleotides, the CDR3 is TGTGCCAGCAGCTGGGACGGGGATTCACCCCTCCACTTT.